This TCR beta chain was identified in a study of radiation and T cells in renal cell carcinoma. Produced via immunoSEQ multiplex PCR; TCRdb's table is partial and in-frame only. The sample lists fewer than 150,000 clones, around 90% occurring once. CDR1 is SGDLS and CDR2 is YYNGEE in the germline V gene. Trimming took off 3 bases at V and 5 bases at J, with 10 bases between the two ends. The CDR3 runs 13 residues. As for time point: blood 2 weeks post-SBRT. The sample's treatment: 15 Gy SBRT to primary tumor, nephrectomy 4 weeks later. This receptor was identified in a woman in her sixties or seventies with renal cell carcinoma. The chain couples TRBV9 to TRBJ2-3, with D possibly being TRBD1 or TRBD2 (5 bases each). The sample was blood, taken from a patient whose treatment included radiotherapy and nephrectomy. The CDR3 nucleotides are TGTGCCAGCAGCGGGGGACCCGGAGATACGCAGTATTTT. This encodes CASSGGPGDTQYF.